The rows below give T cell receptor beta chains drawn from one sample of a study of blood T cell repertoires in COVID-19. TCRdb keeps only in-frame clones here, not all; method: immunoSEQ multiplex PCR. In the table there are 130,000 to 150,000 clones, 75% to 90% of which are singletons. The material sequenced was peripheral blood. These TCRs come from a man over 45 who had recovered from COVID-19. Both conserved end residues are part of each CDR3. The order of the fields is CDR3 DNA, CDR3 protein, clone size, J gene, V gene, D gene. A D gene is named only where the DNA matches it firmly. Clone size, where shown, is once, few, many, or a class for clones that have expanded.

TGTGCCAGCAGCCCTTTGGGACAGCCTGACACCGGGGAGCTGTTTTTT CASSPLGQPDTGELFF once TRBJ2-2 TRBV5-6 TRBD1
TGCAGCGTTGAAGTCGGGTTCTCCAGCTCCTACAATGAGCAGTTCTTC CSVEVGFSSSYNEQFF . TRBJ2-1 TRBV29-1 .
TGTGCCAGCAGTGCCTGGACAGGGAAACTTGAAAAACTGTTTTTT CASSAWTGKLEKLFF few TRBJ1-4 TRBV2 TRBD1
TGTGCCAGCAGCCAAGATCTTGGCAGGACCTACGAGCAGTACTTC CASSQDLGRTYEQYF . TRBJ2-7 TRBV3-1/TRBV3-2 .
TGTGCCAGCAGCTTGGCTCTAGCGGGGGCCTCCTACGAGCAGTACTTC CASSLALAGASYEQYF . TRBJ2-7 TRBV5-5 TRBD2
TGTGCCAGCAGCTTAGATATAGGACAGGGGGCGAGTGAAGCTTTCTTT CASSLDIGQGASEAFF . TRBJ1-1 TRBV11-2 TRBD1
TGTGCCAGCAGTGTGTCCCAGGGCGGCAATCAGCCCCAGCATTTT CASSVSQGGNQPQHF . TRBJ1-5 TRBV27 .
TGTGCCAGCAGCTCCCCGACTGCTACCTACGAGCAGTACTTC CASSSPTATYEQYF once TRBJ2-7 TRBV5-5 .
TGTGCCAGCAGCCTGACTGGTAATGAGCAGTTCTTC CASSLTGNEQFF . TRBJ2-1 TRBV7-9 .
TGTGCCAGTAGGGGGCTATCCGGGACAGTCTCAGATACGCAGTATTTT CASRGLSGTVSDTQYF . TRBJ2-3 TRBV19 TRBD1
TGTGCCAGCAGGACAGGGATGAATGAGCAGTTCTTC CASRTGMNEQFF . TRBJ2-1 TRBV6-5 TRBD1
TGTGCCAGCAGCTTAGGCCGGTACTCTGGAAACACCATATATTTT CASSLGRYSGNTIYF . TRBJ1-3 TRBV13 .
TGTGCCAGCAGCCGGACAGGGGAGTCCTACGAGCAGTACTTC CASSRTGESYEQYF . TRBJ2-7 TRBV7-9 TRBD1
TGCGCCAGCAGCTTTATCGGGAGCACAGATACGCAGTATTTT CASSFIGSTDTQYF once TRBJ2-3 TRBV5-1 .
TGTGCCACCACCCGGGACAGGGGGGTGAACACTGAAGCTTTCTTT CATTRDRGVNTEAFF . TRBJ1-1 TRBV19 TRBD1
TGTGCTAGTGGTTTGGAGATGGGGGCAGTAAGTCAGCCCCAGCATTTT CASGLEMGAVSQPQHF . TRBJ1-5 TRBV12-5 .
TGTGCCAGCAGCGTTTCCCCCCAGGGAGGGGTGAACACTGAAGCTTTCTTT CASSVSPQGGVNTEAFF many TRBJ1-1 TRBV9 .
TGTGCCAGCAGTTGGACAGGGGAGGTTGAGCAGTTCTTC CASSWTGEVEQFF . TRBJ2-1 TRBV27 TRBD1
TGTGCCAGCTCCCCAAGACAGGGGTGGTATAATTCACCCCTCCACTTT CASSPRQGWYNSPLHF . TRBJ1-6 TRBV18 TRBD1
TGTGCCAGCAGCTTAGGTTCATGGACAGGGCAGCCCCAGCATTTT CASSLGSWTGQPQHF . TRBJ1-5 TRBV11-2 TRBD1
TGCGCCAGCAGCAGGGGGACAGGGTCTGCTGGGGCCAACGTCCTGACTTTC CASSRGTGSAGANVLTF . TRBJ2-6 TRBV5-1 TRBD1
TGTGCCAGCAGCCCGACAGGATTTGGGGATGAGCAGTTCTTC CASSPTGFGDEQFF . TRBJ2-1 TRBV7-8 .
TGTGCCAGCAGCATTACAGGGGGCGAGCCCCAGCATTTT CASSITGGEPQHF . TRBJ1-5 TRBV7-3 TRBD1
TGTGCCAGCAGTTATTCTGGGACAGGGGTGTTCGAGCAGTACTTC CASSYSGTGVFEQYF . TRBJ2-7 TRBV6-5 TRBD1
TGTGCCACCAGCCGCTCCGGGACTAGCGGGGAAGAGACCCAGTACTTC CATSRSGTSGEETQYF . TRBJ2-5 TRBV15 TRBD2
TGTGCCAGCAGCTTAACTGGTACAGATACGCAGTATTTT CASSLTGTDTQYF . TRBJ2-3 TRBV7-9 .
TGTGCCAGTAGTCGACAGGGGGCCGGGGAGCTGTTTTTT CASSRQGAGELFF . TRBJ2-2 TRBV19 TRBD1
TGTGCCAGCAGTTACGTCTTGGACTCCCGGTCCCAGTACTTC CASSYVLDSRSQYF . TRBJ2-5 TRBV6-2/TRBV6-3 .
TGTGCCAGCAGCGCCGAGGTCCTAGCGGGGGATGAGCAGTACTTC CASSAEVLAGDEQYF . TRBJ2-7 TRBV9 TRBD2
TGCAGCGGGATTCGGACAGCCACTGAAGCTTTCTTT CSGIRTATEAFF once TRBJ1-1 TRBV29-1 .
TGTGCCACCTCCCGCGGGCAGAACAATCAGCCCCAGCATTTT CATSRGQNNQPQHF . TRBJ1-5 TRBV6-5 .
TGTGCCAGCAGTTTATCGGCAGATTGGAATCAGCCCCAGCATTTT CASSLSADWNQPQHF . TRBJ1-5 TRBV27 .
TGTGCCAGTAGTCTCGGGGTTTGGGGTGGGAACACCGGGGAGCTGTTTTTT CASSLGVWGGNTGELFF few TRBJ2-2 TRBV19 .
TGTGCCAGCAGCTTCCCTGGACTAGCGGGGGGGGACACAGATACGCAGTATTTT CASSFPGLAGGDTDTQYF . TRBJ2-3 TRBV11-3 TRBD2
TGTGCCAGCAACCCACCGGGAACTTCAGCTTTCTTT CASNPPGTSAFF . TRBJ1-1 TRBV6-5 .
TGCAGCGTTGAAGGGCGACAGGGTTTCACAGATACGCAGTATTTT CSVEGRQGFTDTQYF . TRBJ2-3 TRBV29-1 TRBD1
TGTGCCAGCAGTCTAGCGGGGGGGCCGGAGACCCAGTACTTC CASSLAGGPETQYF . TRBJ2-5 TRBV9 TRBD2
TGTGCCAGCAGCCCGACTAGTTTCGGGGAGCTGTTTTTT CASSPTSFGELFF . TRBJ2-2 TRBV6-4 .
TGTGCCAGCAGCCCGGACAGGGATAATTCACCCCTCCACTTT CASSPDRDNSPLHF . TRBJ1-6 TRBV13 TRBD1
TGTGCCAGCAGCTTGGGGACAGGGTTTTCCTATAATTCACCCCTCCACTTT CASSLGTGFSYNSPLHF . TRBJ1-6 TRBV13 TRBD1
TGCAGCGTTGTCGGTCAGACAGGGATGAACACTGAAGCTTTCTTT CSVVGQTGMNTEAFF . TRBJ1-1 TRBV29-1 TRBD1
TGCAGTGCTAGTCTCAGAAACACCGGGGAGCTGTTTTTT CSASLRNTGELFF . TRBJ2-2 TRBV20-1 .
TGTGCCAGCAGTGAAGACAGCTATTTCTACAATGAGCAGTTCTTC CASSEDSYFYNEQFF . TRBJ2-1 TRBV2 .
TGCACCAGCAGCCAAACTGCCAGGGTTGGAGAGACCCAGTACTTC CTSSQTARVGETQYF . TRBJ2-5 TRBV1 .
TGCGCCAGCAGCCAAGAGGCAGGGACAGAGGGGTGGAGTGGCTACACCTTC CASSQEAGTEGWSGYTF . TRBJ1-2 TRBV4-1 TRBD1
TGTGCCAGCAGCACCCGGGACAGGGTCCCCTACGAGCAGTACTTC CASSTRDRVPYEQYF . TRBJ2-7 TRBV6-2/TRBV6-3 TRBD1
TGTGCCAGCAGCTTAACACGGGACTACGAGCAGTACTTC CASSLTRDYEQYF . TRBJ2-7 TRBV11-3 .
TGTGCCAGCAGCCGGACCTCAGGGGAGCAGTTCTTC CASSRTSGEQFF . TRBJ2-1 TRBV4-2 .
TGTGCCAGCAGCCAGGGACAGGCGAACACCGGGGAGCTGTTTTTT CASSQGQANTGELFF . TRBJ2-2 TRBV14 TRBD1
TGTGCCAGCAGCCAAGGGGGACTAGCGGGGACAGATACGCAGTATTTT CASSQGGLAGTDTQYF . TRBJ2-3 TRBV4-2 TRBD2
TGTGCCAGCTCACCAGGGGGCGGGAATTCACCCCTCCACTTT CASSPGGGNSPLHF . TRBJ1-6 TRBV18 .